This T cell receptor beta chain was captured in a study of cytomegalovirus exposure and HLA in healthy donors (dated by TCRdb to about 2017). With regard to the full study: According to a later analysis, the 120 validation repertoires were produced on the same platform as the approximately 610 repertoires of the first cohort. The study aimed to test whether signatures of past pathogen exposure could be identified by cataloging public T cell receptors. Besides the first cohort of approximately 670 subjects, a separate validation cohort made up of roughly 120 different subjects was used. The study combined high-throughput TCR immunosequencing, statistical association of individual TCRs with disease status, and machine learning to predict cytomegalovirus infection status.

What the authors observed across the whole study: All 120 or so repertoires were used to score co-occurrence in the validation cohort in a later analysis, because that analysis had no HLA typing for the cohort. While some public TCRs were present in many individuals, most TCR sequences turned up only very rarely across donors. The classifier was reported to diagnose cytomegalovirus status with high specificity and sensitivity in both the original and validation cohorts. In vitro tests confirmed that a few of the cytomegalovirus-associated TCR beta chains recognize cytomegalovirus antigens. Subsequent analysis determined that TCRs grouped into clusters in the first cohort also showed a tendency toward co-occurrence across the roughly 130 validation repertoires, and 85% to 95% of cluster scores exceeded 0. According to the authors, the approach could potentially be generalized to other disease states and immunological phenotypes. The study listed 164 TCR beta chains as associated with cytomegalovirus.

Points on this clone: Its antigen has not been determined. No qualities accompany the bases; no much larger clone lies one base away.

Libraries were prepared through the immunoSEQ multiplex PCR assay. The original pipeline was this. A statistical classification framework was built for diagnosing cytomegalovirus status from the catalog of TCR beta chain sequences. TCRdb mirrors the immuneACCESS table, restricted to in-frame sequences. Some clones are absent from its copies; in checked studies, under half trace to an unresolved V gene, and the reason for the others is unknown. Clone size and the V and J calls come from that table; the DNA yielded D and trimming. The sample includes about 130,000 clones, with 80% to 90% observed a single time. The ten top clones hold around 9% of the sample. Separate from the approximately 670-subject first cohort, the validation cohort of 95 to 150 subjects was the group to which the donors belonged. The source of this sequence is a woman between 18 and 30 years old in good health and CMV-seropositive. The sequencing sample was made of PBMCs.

The CDR3 amino acid sequence is: CASSLNTEQETQYF. The bases read TGTGCCAGCAGCTTGAATACAGAACAAGAGACCCAGTACTTC. In this chain, TRBV7-8 is recombined with TRBJ2-5; confidence is insufficient to name the D gene. A distance of 10 bases separates the germline ends of V and J, which lose 3 bases and 2 bases respectively. Measured from the cysteine to the phenylalanine, the CDR3 is 14 residues long. The CDR3 DNA has 42 bases and is translated from base 1. As encoded in the germline V gene, CDR1 is SGHVS while CDR2 is FQNEAQ.